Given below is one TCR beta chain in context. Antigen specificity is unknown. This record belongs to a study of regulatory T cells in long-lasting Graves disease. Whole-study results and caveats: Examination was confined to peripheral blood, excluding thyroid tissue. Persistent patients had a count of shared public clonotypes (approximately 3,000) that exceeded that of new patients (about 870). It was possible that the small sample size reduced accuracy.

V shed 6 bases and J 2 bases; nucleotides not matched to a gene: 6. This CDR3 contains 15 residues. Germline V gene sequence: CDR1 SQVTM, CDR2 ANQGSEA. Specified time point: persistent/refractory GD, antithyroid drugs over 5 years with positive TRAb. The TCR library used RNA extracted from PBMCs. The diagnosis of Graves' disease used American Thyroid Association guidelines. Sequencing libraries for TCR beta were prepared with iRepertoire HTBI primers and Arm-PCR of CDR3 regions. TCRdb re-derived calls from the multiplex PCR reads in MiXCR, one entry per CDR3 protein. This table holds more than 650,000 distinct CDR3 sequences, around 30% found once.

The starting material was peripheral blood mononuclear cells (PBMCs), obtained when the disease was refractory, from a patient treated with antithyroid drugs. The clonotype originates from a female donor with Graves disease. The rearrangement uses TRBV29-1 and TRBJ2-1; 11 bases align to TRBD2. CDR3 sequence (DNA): TGCAGCGTCATCGGGACTAGCGGAACCTACAATGAGCAGTTCTTC. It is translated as CSVIGTSGTYNEQFF.